A single sample is the source of the 3 T cell receptor beta chains below, sequenced in a study of PD-L1 blockade in urothelial cancer. As for time point: peripheral blood 6 weeks after treatment start. Here immunoSEQ multiplex PCR was the method, and the copy in TCRdb shows in-frame clones only, minus some. Of tens of thousands of clones listed, approximately 86% are singletons. Sequences were derived from PBMCs, sampled around atezolizumab (anti-PD-L1) treatment. The receptors here all came from a man aged 55 to 70 with urothelial cancer.

The V and J genes are TRBV6-6 and TRBJ1-2; TRBD1 matches 8 bases. Trimming cost V 10 bases and J 5 bases; bases outside gene matches: 15. Germline CDR1 reads MNHNY; CDR2 reads SVGAGI (reference sequence). CDR3 length: 15 amino acids. CDR3 residues: CATETTGGEGYGYTF. In nucleotides, the CDR3 is TGTGCCACGGAGACAACAGGGGGAGAGGGGTATGGCTACACCTTC.

This chain links TRBV12-5 with TRBJ2-7; 7 bases match TRBD1. Germline CDR1 LGHNT, CDR2 FRNRAP. Unmatched junction bases numbered 7, after V lost 4 bases and J lost 1 base. CDR3 length: 15 residues. This chain's CDR3 is CASGSAGTDSYEQYF. CDR3 coding DNA: TGTGCTAGTGGTTCCGCCGGGACAGATTCCTACGAGCAGTACTTC.

This clone turned up a few times. V and J are TRBV7-8 and TRBJ2-1; 13 bases are a match to TRBD2. The J segment lost 5 bases and the V segment lost 5 bases, leaving 15 bases of the junction unmatched. Germline-derived CDR1 and CDR2 are SGHVS and FQNEAQ. The length of the CDR3 is 19 residues. The CDR3 nucleotides read TGTGCCAGCAGCCCCAAGGAACCGGGACTAGCGGGACAACACAATGAGCAGTTCTTC. Its protein product is CASSPKEPGLAGQHNEQFF.